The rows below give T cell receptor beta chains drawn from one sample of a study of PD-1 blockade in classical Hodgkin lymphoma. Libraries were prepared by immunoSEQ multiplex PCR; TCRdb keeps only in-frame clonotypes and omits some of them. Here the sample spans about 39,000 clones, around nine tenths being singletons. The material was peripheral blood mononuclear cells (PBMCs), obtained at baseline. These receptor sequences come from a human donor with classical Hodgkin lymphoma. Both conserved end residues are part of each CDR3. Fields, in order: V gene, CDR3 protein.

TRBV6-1	CANGGRYSNQPQHF
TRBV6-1	CASRTDYGYTF
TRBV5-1	CASSWAGLAGAGEQFF
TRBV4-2	CASSQSPGLASYNEQFF
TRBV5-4	CASSWTSGMEQYF
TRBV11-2	CASSLRLRTDTQYF
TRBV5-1	CASSFRSGLSNTDTQYF
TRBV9	CASSVERTVPTYEQYF
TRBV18	CASSPLEHPNYGYTF
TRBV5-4	CASSSYPDRAVNYGYTF
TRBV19	CASSMDSGSYNEQFF
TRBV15	CATSRDRGNGNQPQHF
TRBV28	CASSVMGGANVLTF
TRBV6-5	CASKSGGALNEQFF
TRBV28	CASSPFGGGQPQHF
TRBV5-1	CASSSGTDTDTQYF
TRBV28	CASSRTYEQYF
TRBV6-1	CASSVKETQYF
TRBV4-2	CASSQATDLNTGELFF
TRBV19	CASSIAWRETNEKLFF
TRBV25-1	CASSAALVYTF
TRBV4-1	CASSQGQGYYGYTF
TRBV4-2	CASSFGQGRSGANVLTF
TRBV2	CASSEGTYNEQFF
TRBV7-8	CASSLAAHSSYEQYF
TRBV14	CASSWGVYEQYF
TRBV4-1	CASSQVRDSMNTGELFF
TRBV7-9	CASSLGQDWWYQPQHF
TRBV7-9	CASSFPLKSSSPDTQYF
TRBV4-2	CASSPGTLNPYGYTF
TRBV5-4	CASSLGHWNTEAFF